A single TCR beta chain is shown here with its context. Germline V lookup: CDR1 SGHDT, CDR2 YYEEEE. The V and J ends lost 0 bases and 1 base, in that order; junction bases with no gene match: 2. The CDR3 has 15 residues. The method was immunoSEQ multiplex PCR; TCRdb's version includes in-frame clones alone and lacks a portion of them. The sample records over a million clones, 75% to 85% being singletons. The record originates from a study of shared clonotypes between healthy human individuals. The TCR was taken from a man in his late teens or twenties in good health. Some clones in this sample may be carry-over from other donors' samples. The V call is TRBV5-6, the J call TRBJ1-1, with 8 bases matching TRBD1. The specimen sequenced was memory CD4+ T cells from PBMCs. Documented subset: CD45RA-negative fraction. The CDR3 region is CASSLGTGKNTEAFF. CDR3 nucleotide sequence: TGTGCCAGCAGCTTGGGGACAGGGAAGAACACTGAAGCTTTCTTT.